In this sample, the clone carrying this T cell receptor beta chain turned up many times. The antigen is unknown. The data originate from a study of CD8+CD57+ T cells in acquired aplastic anemia. The overall study: Sorted CD4+ and CD8+ cells gave an average of approximately 3.4 ug of DNA.

Whoever was chosen for sequencing had shown CD8+CD57+ cell expansion by flow cytometry. V dropped 3 bases and J dropped 4 bases, with 15 bases sitting between them. The CDR3 runs 15 residues. Germline V gene data show CDR1 as SGDLS and CDR2 as YYNGEE. Findings and caveats of the study: Between the patient and control groups, CD8+ Simpson's diversity did not differ significantly. The same twenty-nine CD8+ CDR3 sequences occurred in patients and in controls.

TCR beta VDJ combinations and CDR3 sequences were profiled from genomic DNA. Using its own MiXCR run on the reads, TCRdb lists one record per CDR3 protein. The data contain some 180,000 distinct CDR3 sequences, roughly 65% of them singletons. The V and J genes are TRBV9 and TRBJ2-3, with TRBD1 as a possible D gene (6 bases). This sequence originates from a human donor with aplastic anemia. The sequencing input was sorted CD4+, CD8+, or CD8+CD57+ T cells (not recorded which) from PBMCs. The CDR3 spells CASSAWDTPADTQYF. The CDR3 bases are TGTGCCAGCAGCGCTTGGGACACCCCAGCAGATACGCAGTATTTT.